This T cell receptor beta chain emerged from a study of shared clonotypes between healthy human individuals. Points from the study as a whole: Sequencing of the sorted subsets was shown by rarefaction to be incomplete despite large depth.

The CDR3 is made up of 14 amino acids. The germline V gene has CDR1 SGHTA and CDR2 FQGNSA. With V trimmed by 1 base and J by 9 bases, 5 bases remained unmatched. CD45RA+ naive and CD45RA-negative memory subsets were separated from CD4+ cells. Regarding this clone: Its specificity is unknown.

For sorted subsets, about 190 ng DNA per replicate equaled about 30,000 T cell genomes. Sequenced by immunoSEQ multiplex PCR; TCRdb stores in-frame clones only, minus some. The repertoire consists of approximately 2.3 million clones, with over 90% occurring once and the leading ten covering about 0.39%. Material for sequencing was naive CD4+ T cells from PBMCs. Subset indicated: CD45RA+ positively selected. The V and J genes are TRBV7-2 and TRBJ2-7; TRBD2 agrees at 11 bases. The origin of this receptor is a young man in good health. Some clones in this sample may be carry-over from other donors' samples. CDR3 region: CASSLGTSGSWQYF. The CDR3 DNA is TGTGCCAGCAGCTTAGGCACTAGCGGGAGTTGGCAGTACTTC. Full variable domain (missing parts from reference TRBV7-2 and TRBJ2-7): GAGVSQSPSNKVTEKGKDVELRCDPISGHTALYWYRQSLGQGLEFLIYFQGNSAPDKSGLPSDRFSAERTGGSVSTLTIQRTQQEDSAVYLCASSLGTSGSWQYFGPGTRLTVT.